These 27 T cell receptor beta chains came from one sample sequenced in a study of regulatory T cells in long-lasting Graves disease. As for time point: persistent/refractory GD, antithyroid drugs over 5 years with positive TRAb. PBMC RNA served as the TCR library source. Arm-PCR of CDR3 regions and iRepertoire HTBI primers were used to build TCR beta libraries. TCRdb reprocessed the multiplex PCR reads with MiXCR, giving one entry per CDR3 protein. The sample yields 300,000 to 500,000 distinct CDR3 sequences, less than 25% seen once. The sequenced sample was peripheral blood mononuclear cells (PBMCs), obtained when the disease was refractory, from a patient treated with antithyroid drugs. These receptors were collected from a female donor with Graves disease.

The chain links TRBV29-1 to TRBJ1-2; a possible D gene is TRBD1 (6 bases). Germline V gene sequence: CDR1 SQVTM, CDR2 ANQGSEA. The CDR3 covers 12 residues. V was pared by 3 bases and J by 5 bases, with 10 bases between. CDR3 in amino acids: CSVDTGPYGYTF. In DNA form, the CDR3 reads TGCAGCGTTGATACAGGGCCTTATGGCTACACCTTC. Filled out from reference TRBV29-1 and TRBJ1-2, the complete variable domain reads SAVISQKPSRDICQRGTSLTIQCQVDSQVTMMFWYRQQPGQSLTLIATANQGSEATYESGFVIDKFPISRPNLTFSTLTVSNMSPEDSSIYLCSVDTGPYGYTFGSGTRLTVV.

The V call is TRBV7-2, the J call TRBJ1-4; TRBD1 agrees at 10 bases. The CDR3 has 15 residues. CDR1 and CDR2 (germline): SGHTA, FQGNSA. Unmatched junction bases numbered 6, after V lost 5 bases and J lost 6 bases. The CDR3, as DNA: TGTGCCAGCAGCCGTAGCGGGACAGGGGATGAAAAACTGTTTTTT. Encoded protein: CASSRSGTGDEKLFF.

This clonotype was found many times. The rearrangement joins TRBV12-3 or TRBV12-4 to TRBJ2-2, with a tentative D call TRBD1 (5 bases). V was pared by 2 bases and J by 1 base, with 8 bases between. The CDR3 consists of 15 residues. This chain's CDR3 is CASSLRQGNTGELFF. The CDR3, as DNA: TGTGCCAGCAGTTTACGGCAGGGGAACACCGGGGAGCTGTTTTTT.

This clonotype was seen at least ten times. The rearrangement links TRBV7-2 to TRBJ2-7; D might be TRBD2 (6 bases). CDR1 SGHTA and CDR2 FQGNSA come from the germline V gene. CDR3 length: 15 residues. Trimming shortened V by 4 bases and J by 4 bases, and 17 bases separated the two germline ends. The DNA for the CDR3 is TGTGCCAGCAGCTCCTTTCTAGCGCTAGAATACGAGCAGTACTTC. Encoded protein: CASSSFLALEYEQYF.

J is TRBJ2-2 and V is TRBV18; D possibly corresponds to TRBD2 (5 bases). Germline V gene sequence: CDR1 KGHSH, CDR2 LQKENI. V lost 2 bases, J lost 0 bases, and 7 bases lay in between. There are 15 residues in the CDR3. This chain's CDR3 is CASSPSSPNTGELFF. The CDR3 nucleotides are TGTGCCAGCTCACCATCTAGCCCGAACACCGGGGAGCTGTTTTTT. The variable domain in full, completed from reference TRBV18 and TRBJ2-2, reads NAGVMQNPRHLVRRRGQEARLRCSPMKGHSHVYWYRQLPEEGLKFMVYLQKENIIDESGMPKERFSAEFPKEGPSILRIQQVVRGDSAAYFCASSPSSPNTGELFFGEGSRLTVL.

CDR3 nucleotide sequence: TGTGCCAGCAGGGGGATGGCCACTGAAGCTTTCTTT. It specifies CASRGMATEAFF. The gene calls are TRBV7-2 and TRBJ1-1, with D uncertain. Deletions cut 6 bases from V and 4 bases from J, with 9 bases between. This CDR3 spans 12 amino acids. Germline assignment: CDR1 SGHTA and CDR2 FQGNSA.

V and J are TRBV9 and TRBJ2-5; TRBD2 matches at 7 bases. With V trimmed by 6 bases and J by 1 base, 9 bases remained unmatched. The CDR3 loop spans 15 amino acids. Germline V gene data show CDR1 as SGDLS and CDR2 as YYNGEE. The CDR3 coding sequence is TGTGCCAGCACCCCCGGGGAGGGGACCCAAGAGACCCAGTACTTC. Its protein product is CASTPGEGTQETQYF.

This clonotype was recorded at least ten times. V gene TRBV6-2 or TRBV6-3 combines with J gene TRBJ2-7, with TRBD1 as a possible D gene (5 bases). The CDR3 totals 13 residues. Trimming cost V 0 bases and J 7 bases, with 10 bases left between them. Germline V gene data show CDR1 as MNHEY and CDR2 as SVGEGT. The CDR3 region has the DNA TGTGCCAGCAGTTACTCTCGGGCAGGGGAGCAGTACTTC. Translation: CASSYSRAGEQYF.

This chain uses TRBV30 with TRBJ1-1; D remains ambiguous. This CDR3 comprises 12 residues. Trimming pared 3 bases from V and 6 bases from J, leaving 11 bases between. CDR1 is GTSNPN and CDR2 is SVGIG in the germline V gene (reference sequence). The CDR3, as DNA: TGTGCCTGGAGGGGCAGGAAGGCTGAAGCTTTCTTT. Protein: CAWRGRKAEAFF.

The chain employs TRBV19 and TRBJ1-5; possibly TRBD1 for D (6 bases). This CDR3 region has 15 residues. Trimming took off 7 bases at V and 7 bases at J, with 20 bases between the two ends. Germline assignment: CDR1 LNHDA and CDR2 SQIVND (reference sequence). CDR3 amino acids: CASTHKGGGSQPQHF. CDR3 in DNA: TGTGCCAGTACCCATAAAGGGGGAGGTTCCCAGCCCCAGCATTTT.

This clonotype was counted only a few times. The chain carries TRBV5-6 and TRBJ2-7; maybe TRBD1 (6 bases). The V and J ends lost 0 bases and 5 bases respectively, with 15 bases between them. Germline CDR1 SGHDT, CDR2 YYEEEE. CDR3 length: 15 residues. This CDR3 reads CASSLGSGALDEQYF. In nucleotides, the CDR3 is TGTGCCAGCAGCTTGGGATCAGGGGCGCTCGACGAGCAGTACTTC.

This clonotype was seen at least ten times. This chain connects TRBV11-3 to TRBJ2-5, with D tentatively TRBD2 (6 bases). The V end lost 0 bases, the J end lost 5 bases, and 19 bases lay between the germline ends. CDR3 length equals 17 residues. CDR1 is SGHNT, CDR2 YENEEA, per germline. The CDR3 nucleotides are TGTGCCAGCAGCTTAGATCTCGCGACGGCGGGATCGGAGACCCAGTACTTC. Encoded protein: CASSLDLATAGSETQYF. Full variable domain (rest looked up from reference TRBV11-3 and TRBJ2-5): EAGVVQSPRYKIIEKKQPVAFWCNPISGHNTLYWYLQNLGQGPELLIRYENEEAVDDSQLPKDRFSAERLKGVDSTLKIQPAELGDSAVYLCASSLDLATAGSETQYFGPGTRLLVL.

This chain uses TRBV12-3 or TRBV12-4 with TRBJ1-2, with D maybe TRBD1 (6 bases). The CDR3 has 14 amino acids. Trimming took off 4 bases at V and 4 bases at J, with 13 bases between the two ends. The CDR3 region has the DNA TGTGCCAGCAGTTCCCAGGGGAAGTCCTATGGCTACACCTTC. This gives the protein CASSSQGKSYGYTF.

This chain joins TRBV7-9 and TRBJ2-7; 9 bases fit TRBD1. The CDR3 loop spans 14 amino acids. CDR1 is SEHNR, CDR2 FQNEAQ, per germline (reference sequence). V trimming: 4 bases; J trimming: 3 bases; junction bases outside the gene matches: 4. CDR3 DNA sequence: TGTGCCAGCAGCTCACCGGGACAGGGCTACGAGCAGTACTTC. Translated: CASSSPGQGYEQYF.

This clonotype has ten or more counts. This chain connects TRBV7-2 to TRBJ1-4, with 7 positions matching TRBD1. The V gene end was trimmed by 5 bases and the J gene end by 1 base; junction bases not matched to a gene: 1. CDR1 is SGHTA, CDR2 FQGNSA, per germline. The CDR3 spans 14 residues. The CDR3, as DNA: TGTGCCAGCAGCCCAGGGGGAACTAATGAAAAACTGTTTTTT. Protein product: CASSPGGTNEKLFF.

This clonotype was counted a few times. V and J are TRBV7-2 and TRBJ2-7; D tentatively fits TRBD1 or TRBD2 (5 bases each). The germline V and J ends were trimmed by 3 bases and 7 bases, with 13 bases remaining between them. CDR3 length: 13 amino acids. Germline-derived CDR1 and CDR2 are SGHTA and FQGNSA. CDR3 nucleotide sequence: TGTGCCAGCAGCTTGAGCACATGGGGGGAGCAGTACTTC. This codes for CASSLSTWGEQYF.

The chain joins TRBV10-2 to TRBJ2-7; D not certain. The germline gives CDR1 WSHSY, CDR2 SAAADI. V lost 3 bases and J lost 3, with 15 bases in between. The CDR3 consists of 15 residues. This CDR3 reads CASSDGLVDFYEQYF. The CDR3, as DNA: TGCGCCAGCAGTGACGGGCTAGTGGATTTCTACGAGCAGTACTTC.

This clonotype has at least ten counts. The rearrangement uses TRBV28 and TRBJ1-2; the D gene is possibly TRBD1 (6 bases). The germline V gene has CDR1 MDHEN and CDR2 SYDVKM. The CDR3 loop spans 16 amino acids. Trimming removed 6 bases at V and 4 bases at J, with 21 bases between. This CDR3 is CASSARGARRGYGYTF. CDR3 DNA sequence: TGTGCCAGCAGCGCCCGGGGGGCTCGACGGGGCTATGGCTACACCTTC.

V and J are TRBV20-1 and TRBJ2-7; D might be TRBD1 (6 bases). Trimming removed 0 bases at V and 2 bases at J, with 14 bases between. The CDR3 has 15 amino acids. Germline V gene data show CDR1 as DFQATT and CDR2 as SNEGSKA (reference sequence). The CDR3 DNA is TGCAGTGCTAGAGATCCCGACAGGACCACCTACGAGCAGTACTTC. Its translation is CSARDPDRTTYEQYF.

V is TRBV15 and J is TRBJ2-2, with a weak D call TRBD1 (5 bases). V lost 0 bases and J lost 6, with 14 bases in between. This CDR3 is built from 16 residues. Per germline, CDR1 LNHNV and CDR2 YYDKDF (reference sequence). In DNA form, the CDR3 reads TGTGCCACCAGCAGAGAGTTTCAGGGTTTAGCCGGGGAGCTGTTTTTT. It codes for CATSREFQGLAGELFF.

This sequence joins TRBV12-3 or TRBV12-4 and TRBJ2-7; D remains unclear. Trimming pared 8 bases from V and 6 bases from J, leaving 11 bases between. This CDR3 is built from 11 residues. The CDR3 reads CASRNFSEQYF. Written as DNA, the CDR3 is TGTGCCAGCCGGAATTTCTCCGAGCAGTACTTC.

This clonotype came up many times. The chain combines TRBV29-1 with TRBJ1-1, with D possibly being TRBD1 (6 bases). This CDR3 is 11 amino acids long. V was shortened by 7 bases and J by 8 bases, with 14 bases between the two germline ends. Germline-derived CDR1 and CDR2 are SQVTM and ANQGSEA. The CDR3 reads CSGLTGTEAFF. The CDR3 DNA reads as TGCAGCGGATTAACAGGGACCGAAGCTTTCTTT.

The chain is built from TRBV29-1 and TRBJ2-1; TRBD1 matches 9 bases. CDR3 size: 13 residues. V dropped 5 bases and J dropped 9; count of bases not matched to a gene: 8. The V gene's germline CDR1 is SQVTM and CDR2 ANQGSEA. The CDR3 is CSVRYTGGAEQFF. The CDR3 bases are TGCAGCGTTCGGTACACAGGGGGCGCTGAGCAGTTCTTC.

This clonotype has at least ten counts. This chain connects TRBV12-5 to TRBJ2-7; no clear D. The ends were cut back, 5 bases at V and 5 bases at J, with 7 bases in the middle. From germline, CDR1 is LGHNT and CDR2 FRNRAP. CDR3 length equals 11 residues. The CDR3 region is CASGPHNEQYF. In DNA form, the CDR3 reads TGTGCTAGTGGTCCTCACAACGAGCAGTACTTC.

This chain links TRBV18 with TRBJ2-1, with no clear D. The CDR3 totals 14 residues. The V end was cut by 0 bases, the J end by 4 bases, with 7 bases between. Germline lookup yields CDR1 KGHSH and CDR2 LQKENI. CDR3 coding DNA: TGTGCCAGCTCACCACCGTCCAGGTACAATGAGCAGTTCTTC. Its protein product is CASSPPSRYNEQFF.

This clonotype was found many times. The CDR3 DNA sequence: TGTGCCACCAATTTCGGATCGAACACTGAAGCTTTCTTT. Amino acids: CATNFGSNTEAFF. This chain joins TRBV15 and TRBJ1-1; D is ambiguous. V dropped 7 bases and J dropped 1 base, with 10 bases sitting between them. This CDR3 contains 13 residues. Germline V gene lookup returns CDR1 LNHNV and CDR2 YYDKDF (reference sequence).

This clonotype was detected many times. V usage is TRBV20-1 and J usage is TRBJ2-7; TRBD2 aligns across 10 bases. V shed 6 bases, J shed 2 bases, and the junction held 7 bases outside the gene matches. There are 14 residues in the CDR3. The germline V gene has CDR1 DFQATT and CDR2 SNEGSKA (reference sequence). The CDR3 DNA sequence: TGCAGTGCCTCTAGCGGGAGTGCAACCTACGAGCAGTACTTC. Translating gives CSASSGSATYEQYF.